This T cell receptor (beta chain) was documented in a study of blood T cell repertoires in COVID-19 (TCRdb year 2020). The study in broad terms: Collaborator samples came from the United States, Italy and Spain and covered acute and convalescent phases of COVID-19. The material from the prospective study consisted of cDNA or gDNA derived from T cells, B-cell-depleted T cells, or PBMCs. The dataset comprised deeply sampled blood TCRbeta repertoires from subjects exposed to, actively infected with, or recovered from COVID-19. The repertoires were released in a freely available public database intended as a resource for research on the immune response to SARS-CoV-2. The samples were drawn from the first 160 participants of the ongoing ImmuneRACE study and from over a thousand subjects provided by 6 global collaborators. A de-identified subject ID, COVID-19 status, age in years and sex were almost always included in the sample metadata. HLA class I and class II types, where available, came from metadata supplied by the sample provider rather than from assay-based typing.

For this clone: Its antigen is still unknown. The record has no base qualities; no much larger clone is one base away.

What the authors observed across the whole study: The quantity of clinical and demographic metadata differed by source and by participant and was supplied without curation.

TCRbeta CDR3 regions were amplified from genomic DNA by means of the immunoSEQ Assay, a bias-controlled multiplex PCR. The published analysis was carried out like this. The number of nucleated cells in each sample was estimated from the amplification of reference gene primers within the assay. To quantify the absolute abundance of each unique TCRbeta CDR3 rearrangement, sequence reads were collapsed and filtered. For each sample, productive Simpson clonality was calculated as the square root of Simpson's diversity index over productive rearrangements. This immuneACCESS table, as held by TCRdb, lists in-frame sequences with V and J called but not all clones. Of the missing ones, under half trace to an unresolved V gene in checked studies; the others have no known cause. Clonal size and the V and J genes are those of that table, whereas D and trimming came from the DNA. This sample gives 110,000 or so clones in total; around 89% of them show up just once. The top ten clones comprise less than 30% of the sample.

V and J are truncated by 0 bases and 1 base respectively, leaving an intervening sequence of 18 bases. CDR1 and CDR2, looked up from the germline V gene, are SQVTM and ANQGSEA. Spanning cysteine to phenylalanine, the CDR3 consists of 18 amino acids. The DNA shown is the 54-base CDR3, in frame from base 1. The collaborating institutions used their own protocols to collect whole blood in K2EDTA tubes. For TCRbeta analysis, collaborators shipped samples as frozen whole blood, isolated PBMCs, or DNA extracted from either of those sample types. The chain employs TRBV29-1 and TRBJ1-4; the D gene is not confidently resolved. The source material was peripheral blood. The source of this sequence is a man in his 70s with active or convalescent COVID-19. The CDR3 protein sequence reads: CSVEDPYSPRGTNEKLFF. The sequence in DNA is TGCAGCGTTGAAGATCCATACTCCCCGCGTGGAACTAATGAAAAACTGTTTTTT.